A selection of T cell receptor beta chains follows, all from one sample in a study of T cell repertoires in cytomegalovirus infection. No antigens are known for them. One entry per CDR3 protein results from TCRdb running MiXCR on the reads. The sample has roughly 80,000 distinct CDR3 sequences, 35% to 45% seen once. Material: CD8+ T cells from cultured PBMCs, obtained from culture after CMV antigen stimulation. Receptors originate from a human donor in good health (CMV status not recorded). Some clones in this sample may be carry-over from other donors' samples. CDR3s include the opening cysteine and the closing phenylalanine or tryptophan. A D gene is named only where the DNA matches it firmly. A row's size may be missing; if present it is once, few, many or a size class.

cdr3_length	v_call	j_call	clone_size	d_call	cdr3_aa	cdr3_nt
15	TRBV27	TRBJ2-5	NA	TRBD2	CASSLGGRGGETQYF	TGTGCCAGCAGTTTGGGGGGCCGGGGGGGGGAGACCCAGTACTTC
13	TRBV6-5	TRBJ2-5	NA	TRBD1	CASSYGTGGTQYF	TGTGCCAGCAGTTACGGGACAGGGGGGACCCAGTACTTC
13	TRBV6-6	TRBJ1-4	NA	TRBD1	CASKSTGDEKLFF	TGTGCCAGCAAGTCGACAGGGGATGAAAAACTGTTTTTT
12	TRBV7-9	TRBJ2-7	few	NA	CASSPVQYEQYF	TGTGCCAGCAGCCCCGTTCAGTACGAGCAGTACTTC
13	TRBV7-9	TRBJ2-7	many	NA	CASSFNREAEQYF	TGTGCCAGCAGCTTCAACAGGGAGGCCGAGCAGTACTTC
16	TRBV7-9	TRBJ1-3	NA	NA	CASSPGTGGSGNTIYF	TGTGCCAGCAGCCCGGGGACGGGGGGCTCTGGAAACACCATATATTTT
14	TRBV12-3/TRBV12-4	TRBJ1-1	NA	NA	CASSSSRVNTEAFF	TGTGCCAGCAGTTCATCCAGAGTGAACACTGAAGCTTTCTTT
18	TRBV6-5	TRBJ1-4	few	TRBD1	CASSFLGYRGRVNEKLFF	TGTGCCAGCAGTTTCCTGGGCTACAGGGGGCGCGTTAATGAAAAACTGTTTTTT
16	TRBV19	TRBJ2-2	NA	TRBD1	CASSIGDRSVTGELFF	TGTGCCAGTAGTATAGGGGACAGGTCGGTCACCGGGGAGCTGTTTTTT
17	TRBV29-1	TRBJ2-7	NA	TRBD1	CSVEVLTDRGRSYEQYF	TGCAGCGTTGAAGTTCTAACGGACAGGGGGAGAAGCTACGAGCAGTACTTC
13	TRBV7-2	TRBJ2-7	NA	NA	CASSPGHNYEQYF	TGTGCCAGCAGCCCAGGACACAACTACGAGCAGTACTTC
13	TRBV6-8	TRBJ2-7	NA	NA	CASSNSAPYEQYF	TGTGCCAGCAGTAACAGCGCACCCTACGAGCAGTACTTC
15	TRBV4-1	TRBJ2-7	few	TRBD1	CASSQGTGTPDEQYF	TGCGCCAGCAGCCAAGGGACAGGCACCCCTGACGAGCAGTACTTC
14	TRBV6-1	TRBJ2-7	few	NA	CASREPGAPYEQYF	TGTGCCAGCAGGGAACCAGGGGCGCCCTACGAGCAGTACTTC
13	TRBV20-1	TRBJ1-2	NA	NA	CSASGRSNYGYTF	TGCAGTGCTAGTGGCAGGTCGAACTATGGCTACACCTTC
15	TRBV28	TRBJ1-5	NA	TRBD1	CASSRNPGQYQPQHF	TGTGCCAGCAGTCGCAACCCGGGACAGTATCAGCCCCAGCATTTT
14	TRBV4-1	TRBJ2-2	NA	NA	CASSQFLAAGELFF	TGCGCCAGCAGCCAATTTTTAGCGGCCGGGGAGCTGTTTTTT
14	TRBV7-2	TRBJ2-5	NA	NA	CASSLDGSQETQYF	TGTGCCAGCAGCTTAGATGGAAGCCAAGAGACCCAGTACTTC
13	TRBV7-6	TRBJ1-1	NA	NA	CASSLKQNTEAFF	TGTGCTAGCAGCTTAAAGCAGAACACTGAAGCTTTCTTT
12	TRBV20-1	TRBJ2-7	NA	NA	CSAEGGSYEQYF	TGCAGTGCAGAAGGAGGGTCTTACGAGCAGTACTTC
18	TRBV2	TRBJ2-1	NA	NA	CASSEVPRLRGAGNEQFF	TGTGCCAGCAGTGAAGTACCCAGACTCCGGGGGGCAGGTAATGAGCAGTTCTTC
13	TRBV7-8	TRBJ2-1	many	TRBD1	CAATGTVSNEQFF	TGTGCCGCCACCGGGACAGTGAGCAATGAGCAGTTCTTC
13	TRBV27	TRBJ1-1	NA	NA	CASSLQMNTEAFF	TGTGCCAGCAGTTTACAGATGAACACTGAAGCTTTCTTT
20	TRBV2	TRBJ1-3	few	TRBD1	CASSTDLTGGSYESGNTIYF	TGTGCCAGCAGCACCGATTTGACAGGGGGTTCCTACGAGTCTGGAAACACCATATATTTT
16	TRBV27	TRBJ2-1	NA	NA	CASSLSGVSSYNEQFF	TGTGCCAGCAGTTTGTCCGGGGTAAGCTCCTACAATGAGCAGTTCTTC
17	TRBV25-1	TRBJ1-2	NA	NA	CASSEYFAGPSNYGYTF	TGTGCCAGCAGTGAATACTTCGCAGGGCCCTCTAACTATGGCTACACCTTC
15	TRBV7-2	TRBJ1-3	few	NA	CASSQGGGWGNTIYF	TGTGCCAGCAGTCAAGGTGGGGGGTGGGGAAACACCATATATTTT
16	TRBV19	TRBJ2-2	NA	NA	CASSIVEGGRTGELFF	TGTGCCAGTAGTATAGTTGAGGGCGGCAGGACCGGGGAGCTGTTTTTT
15	TRBV7-9	TRBJ2-7	NA	TRBD2	CASSFGQRGNYEQYF	TGTGCCAGCAGCTTTGGCCAGCGGGGTAACTACGAGCAGTACTTC
16	TRBV7-2	TRBJ1-1	NA	NA	CASSLFRGRLDTEAFF	TGTGCCAGCAGCTTATTCCGGGGTAGGCTGGACACTGAAGCTTTCTTT
13	TRBV7-2	TRBJ2-2	few	NA	CASSLYDTGELFF	TGTGCCAGCAGCTTATATGACACCGGGGAGCTGTTTTTT
16	TRBV28	TRBJ2-5	NA	TRBD2	CASSLLSSGDQETQYF	TGTGCCAGCAGTTTATTATCGAGCGGGGACCAAGAGACCCAGTACTTC